Below, 30 T cell receptor beta chains from the same sample are listed, as sequenced in a study of PD-1 blockade in classical Hodgkin lymphoma. Using immunoSEQ multiplex PCR, the repertoire was profiled, and TCRdb retains in-frame clones only, with some absent. The top ten hold roughly 13% of the sample, which has about 6,400 clones, approximately 76% seen once. As for time point: cycle 4 day 1 (C4D1), after about 6 weeks of nivolumab. Relapse was seen in all patients after autologous stem cell transplantation, and brentuximab vedotin exposure was variable. Magnetic negative selection, applied to thawed PBMCs, was used to isolate the CD8+ T cells. Sequencing was performed on CD8+ T cells from blood, taken before the fourth cycle of nivolumab. The origin of the receptors is a human donor with classical Hodgkin lymphoma.

The chain is built from TRBV5-1 and TRBJ2-1; 11 bases align to TRBD1. Germline CDR1 reads SGHRS; CDR2 reads YFSETQ. J was trimmed by 8 bases and V by 2 bases; bases with no gene match: 6. The CDR3 extends over 15 amino acids. CDR3 bases: TGCGCCAGCAGCTTAGGACAGGGGGCATGGTATGAGCAGTTCTTC. The encoded protein is CASSLGQGAWYEQFF.

The chain employs TRBV4-2 and TRBJ2-7; D remains unclear. Trimming shortened V by 4 bases and J by 3 bases, and 10 bases separated the two germline ends. This CDR3 region has 13 residues. The germline V gene encodes CDR1 LGHNA and CDR2 YNFKEQ. This CDR3 reads CASSPGPNYEQYF. The CDR3, as DNA: TGTGCCAGCAGCCCCGGGCCGAACTACGAGCAGTACTTC.

This rearrangement joins TRBV15 to TRBJ1-5, with 10 positions matching TRBD1. This CDR3 is 15 amino acids long. Germline loops: CDR1 LNHNV, CDR2 YYDKDF (reference sequence). V shed 5 bases and J 1 base; nucleotides not matched to a gene: 2. The CDR3 sequence: CATSLDRGSNQPQHF. The CDR3 region has the DNA TGTGCCACCAGCCTGGACAGGGGGAGCAATCAGCCCCAGCATTTT.

This sequence joins TRBV27 and TRBJ2-7; D assignment may be TRBD1 or TRBD2 (5 bases each). Germline lookup yields CDR1 MNHEY and CDR2 SMNVEV (reference sequence). The CDR3 is 16 residues long. The V end was cut by 5 bases, the J end by 2 bases, with 19 bases between. The CDR3 DNA is TGTGCCAGCAGTCGCGTGTTAGGGATGGGACCCTACGAGCAGTACTTC. Amino acids: CASSRVLGMGPYEQYF.

The rearrangement links TRBV28 to TRBJ1-4; the D is unclear. The CDR3 extends over 15 amino acids. V was cut by 5 bases and J by 5 bases, with 15 bases left in between. Germline values: CDR1 MDHEN, CDR2 SYDVKM. The CDR3 reads CASSPLEGINEKLFF. The CDR3 nucleotides read TGTGCCAGCAGTCCCCTAGAAGGGATAAATGAAAAACTGTTTTTT.

This chain joins TRBV11-2 and TRBJ2-4; D gene unclear. Germline V lookup: CDR1 SGHAT, CDR2 FQNNGV. Between the trimmed V and J ends, which lost 4 bases and 1 base, there was a span of 20 bases. There are 18 residues in the CDR3. The chain's CDR3 is CASSYFADSLEAKNIQYF. In DNA, the CDR3 is TGTGCCAGCAGCTACTTTGCGGATTCCCTTGAGGCCAAAAACATTCAGTACTTC.

The rearrangement joins TRBV13 to TRBJ1-1; tentative D call: TRBD1 (5 bases). The germline CDR1 and CDR2 sequences are PRHDT and FYEKMQ (reference sequence). Trimming cost V 5 bases and J 1 base, with 20 bases left between them. The length of the CDR3 is 17 residues. CDR3 sequence reads: CASSPRVGWGSNTEAFF. CDR3 DNA: TGTGCCAGCAGCCCTCGGGTGGGTTGGGGGTCGAACACTGAAGCTTTCTTT.

The rearrangement links TRBV9 to TRBJ2-7, with 16 bases that match TRBD2. This CDR3 has 17 amino acids. The germline V gene has CDR1 SGDLS and CDR2 YYNGEE. V dropped 2 bases and J dropped 1; count of bases not matched to a gene: 3. CDR3 amino acids: CASSVGLAGGSSYEQYF. CDR3 DNA sequence: TGTGCCAGCAGCGTGGGACTAGCGGGGGGGAGTTCCTACGAGCAGTACTTC.

In this sample, this clone turned up a few times. The rearrangement uses TRBV5-4 and TRBJ2-5; 9 bases match TRBD2. The CDR3 is made up of 16 amino acids. V dropped 0 bases and J dropped 4; count of bases not matched to a gene: 7. The germline V gene has CDR1 SGHNT and CDR2 YYREEE (reference sequence). CDR3 nucleotides: TGTGCCAGCAGCTTGGGGGATAGCGGGAGTGGAGAGACCCAGTACTTC. It codes for CASSLGDSGSGETQYF.

The chain recombines TRBV19 with TRBJ2-5, with D tentatively TRBD2 (6 bases). CDR3 size: 12 residues. Trimming pared 1 base from V and 14 bases from J, leaving 14 bases between. Germline V gene lookup returns CDR1 LNHDA and CDR2 SQIVND (reference sequence). The CDR3 DNA is TGTGCCAGTAGTATAGCCGGGACTGTGTTTTACTTC. Translated: CASSIAGTVFYF.

J is TRBJ2-3 and V is TRBV11-2; D might be TRBD2 (5 bases). V lost 1 base to trimming and J lost 0 bases, with 14 bases between them. The CDR3 length is 17 residues. Germline V gene lookup returns CDR1 SGHAT and CDR2 FQNNGV. The CDR3 DNA sequence: TGTGCCAGCAGCTTAGCCTCCTGGACTCATAGCACAGATACGCAGTATTTT. It encodes CASSLASWTHSTDTQYF.

This rearrangement joins TRBV7-9 to TRBJ2-7, with D perhaps matching TRBD2 (6 bases). The CDR3 is 15 residues long. CDR1 is SEHNR, CDR2 FQNEAQ, per germline (reference sequence). V lost 5 bases, J lost 1 base, and 15 bases lay in between. DNA of the CDR3: TGTGCCAGCAGCCCCGGCACAGGACTATCCTACGAGCAGTACTTC. Encoded protein: CASSPGTGLSYEQYF. Full variable domain (remainder filled in from reference TRBV7-9 and TRBJ2-7): DTGVSQNPRHKITKRGQNVTFRCDPISEHNRLYWYRQTLGQGPEFLTYFQNEAQLEKSRLLSDRFSAERPKGSFSTLEIQRTEQGDSAMYLCASSPGTGLSYEQYFGPGTRLTVT.

This clone was counted a few times. The V and J genes are TRBV5-1 and TRBJ1-4, with D possibly TRBD1 on 6 matching bases. V lost 2 bases and J lost 2, with 16 bases in between. The CDR3 spans 17 residues. Germline V gene sequence: CDR1 SGHRS, CDR2 YFSETQ. Here the CDR3 DNA reads TGCGCCAGCAGCTTCCCGCAGGGGAGTACGACTAATGAAAAACTGTTTTTT. Residues: CASSFPQGSTTNEKLFF.

The CDR3 spells CASSHDAQSYEQYF. The CDR3 bases are TGTGCCAGCTCACACGACGCTCAATCCTACGAGCAGTACTTC. V usage is TRBV18 and J usage is TRBJ2-7, with D uncertain. The germline V gene encodes CDR1 KGHSH and CDR2 LQKENI. Between the trimmed V and J ends, which lost 4 bases and 1 base, there was a span of 11 bases. This CDR3 contains 14 residues.

The sample holds a few counts of this clone. The chain joins TRBV7-7 to TRBJ2-5; no definite D call. The germline CDR1 and CDR2 sequences are SSHAT and FNYEAQ (reference sequence). Deletions cut 2 bases from V and 5 bases from J, with 9 bases between. This CDR3 spans 13 amino acids. The chain's CDR3 is CASSLLQFETQYF. DNA for the CDR3: TGTGCCAGCAGCTTACTACAGTTCGAGACCCAGTACTTC.

This chain joins TRBV21-1 and TRBJ2-5; the D call TRBD2 from the table was never checked on the DNA. TRBV21-1 is deemed a pseudogene. The CDR3 extends over 18 amino acids. This CDR3 reads CASSKFPRVFEQQETQYF. The CDR3 nucleotides are TGTGCCAGCAGCAAATTCCCACGGGTTTTCGAGCAGCAAGAGACCCAGTACTTC.

The CDR3 DNA follows: TGCGCCAGCAGCCAAGATAACTCAGGGCCCCTAGGTGGCTACACCTTC. This encodes CASSQDNSGPLGGYTF. V usage is TRBV4-3 and J usage is TRBJ1-2; D is possibly TRBD1 (5 bases). Germline loops: CDR1 LGHNA, CDR2 YSLEER. V shed 0 bases and J shed 7 bases, with 18 bases lying between them. CDR3 size: 16 residues.

This clone is classed as medium-sized (0.01 to 0.1%). The chain is built from TRBV9 and TRBJ1-1, with D hard to call. Looked up from germline, CDR1 is SGDLS and CDR2 is YYNGEE. The CDR3 covers 13 residues. V dropped 2 bases and J dropped 3 bases, with 8 bases sitting between them. The CDR3, as DNA: TGTGCCAGCAGCGTCTCCTCACACACTGAAGCTTTCTTT. It is translated as CASSVSSHTEAFF.

This clone was counted between two and nine times. The chain joins TRBV27 to TRBJ1-2; no clear D. The ends were cut back, 7 bases at V and 2 bases at J, with 14 bases in the middle. This CDR3 comprises 14 residues. Germline loops: CDR1 MNHEY, CDR2 SMNVEV (reference sequence). CDR3 DNA: TGTGCCAGCAAGATGTCCTCCGCAAACTATGGCTACACCTTC. Its translation: CASKMSSANYGYTF.

The chain employs TRBV15 and TRBJ1-2; D remains unclear. Trimming pared 4 bases from V and 0 bases from J, leaving 9 bases between. This CDR3 has 14 residues. Germline CDR1 LNHNV, CDR2 YYDKDF (reference sequence). The CDR3 nucleotides are TGTGCCACCAGCACGGGTGGAGCTAACTATGGCTACACCTTC. It specifies CATSTGGANYGYTF.

This chain links TRBV28 with TRBJ2-7, with D perhaps TRBD2 (5 bases). Germline V CDR1 and CDR2: MDHEN, SYDVKM. This CDR3 is built from 13 residues. The V end lost 3 bases, the J end lost 2 bases, and 8 bases lay between the germline ends. The DNA for the CDR3 is TGTGCCAGCAGTTTTGGGAGAACCTACGAGCAGTACTTC. Its protein product is CASSFGRTYEQYF.

This clone was detected only a few times. The rearrangement uses TRBV19 and TRBJ2-3; 11 nucleotides line up with TRBD2. V trimming: 10 bases; J trimming: 1 base; junction bases outside the gene matches: 4. The CDR3 contains 14 residues. Per the germline V gene, CDR1 is LNHDA and CDR2 is SQIVND (reference sequence). The CDR3 protein is CATEGLAGTDTQYF. For the CDR3, the DNA is TGTGCCACTGAGGGACTAGCGGGCACAGATACGCAGTATTTT.

To note about this clone: Other nucleotide sequences in the sample specify the same CDR3. The rearrangement links TRBV7-9 to TRBJ1-1, with no clear D. Trimming stripped 3 bases from V and 1 base from J, with 3 bases between. CDR1 is SEHNR, CDR2 FQNEAQ, per germline (reference sequence). This CDR3 spans 12 amino acids. CDR3 region: CASSFENTEAFF. The CDR3 nucleotides read TGTGCCAGCAGCTTTGAGAACACTGAAGCTTTCTTT.

In its sample, this clone ranks as medium-sized. The chain joins TRBV11-2 to TRBJ1-4, with 8 positions matching TRBD1. Germline assignment: CDR1 SGHAT and CDR2 FQNNGV. The V and J ends lost 3 bases and 8 bases, in that order; junction bases with no gene match: 8. The CDR3 contains 15 residues. DNA for the CDR3: TGTGCCAGCAGCTTGTCAGGGGGCTTTTTGGAAAAACTGTTTTTT. Protein sequence: CASSLSGGFLEKLFF.

This clone is medium-sized within its sample. The chain is built from TRBV28 and TRBJ1-3, with 8 bases identical to TRBD1. Germline CDR1 is MDHEN and CDR2 is SYDVKM. The CDR3 contains 18 residues. Trimming at V came to 2 bases and at J to 3 bases, leaving 12 bases not matched to a gene. The CDR3 loop reads CASSLGPAGGRVGNTIYF. The CDR3, as DNA: TGTGCCAGCAGTTTAGGTCCAGCAGGGGGCAGGGTTGGAAACACCATATATTTT.

V is TRBV11-1 and J is TRBJ2-3; D remains ambiguous. The CDR3 has 14 residues. Germline values: CDR1 SGHAT, CDR2 FQDESV (reference sequence). V was cut by 8 bases and J by 0 bases, with 12 bases left in between. The CDR3 loop reads CASATSTSTDTQYF. CDR3 DNA: TGTGCCAGCGCAACCAGTACTAGCACAGATACGCAGTATTTT.

The chain employs TRBV30 and TRBJ1-1; D not certain. CDR3 length: 13 residues. Deletions cut 1 base from V and 2 bases from J, with 8 bases between. Germline V gene lookup returns CDR1 GTSNPN and CDR2 SVGIG (reference sequence). In nucleotides, the CDR3 is TGTGCCTGGAGTGCCGGGAGTAACACTGAAGCTTTCTTT. Translating it yields CAWSAGSNTEAFF.

The V call is TRBV27, the J call TRBJ1-5, with 9 bases fitting TRBD1. The V gene end was trimmed by 3 bases and the J gene end by 4 bases; junction bases not matched to a gene: 13. The length of the CDR3 is 18 residues. The V gene's germline CDR1 is MNHEY and CDR2 SMNVEV (reference sequence). CDR3 region: CASSLGDRDRERNQPQHF. CDR3 sequence (DNA): TGTGCCAGCAGTTTGGGGGACCGGGACAGGGAAAGAAATCAGCCCCAGCATTTT.

The rearrangement links TRBV9 to TRBJ2-2; perhaps TRBD2 as D (7 bases). Trimming removed 3 bases from V and 7 bases from J, with 16 bases in between. This CDR3 has 15 residues. In germline, CDR1 is SGDLS, CDR2 YYNGEE. In DNA form, the CDR3 reads TGTGCCAGCAGCGAGGGGGGACTACCTGGCGGGGAGCTGTTTTTT. It encodes CASSEGGLPGGELFF.

The J gene is TRBJ2-7, the V gene TRBV30; D is undetermined. Germline CDR1 and CDR2: GTSNPN and SVGIG (reference sequence). The ends were cut back, 4 bases at V and 0 bases at J, with 7 bases in the middle. The CDR3 extends over 12 amino acids. The CDR3 is CAWTQLSYEQYF. The CDR3 nucleotides read TGTGCCTGGACGCAGCTCTCCTACGAGCAGTACTTC.